This note documents a single T cell receptor beta chain sequence. The target antigen is unknown. The data are from a study of CD8 T cells in Susac syndrome. The CDR3 sequence is 16 residues long. The germline V gene has CDR1 PRHDT and CDR2 FYEKMQ (reference sequence). The V segment lost 5 bases and the J segment 6 bases; nucleotides outside the gene matches: 5. TCR beta sequencing was performed on blood CD8+ and CD4+ T cells. Purification of the CD8+ and CD4+ T cells relied on negative isolation, and TEMRA cells underwent FACS enrichment. RNA was extracted with the RNeasy kit, and a quantity of roughly 0.45 to 1 ug was reverse transcribed using random hexamers. Multiplex PCR with immunoSEQ amplified the TCR beta CDR3 across 54 Vbeta and 13 Jbeta. TCRdb reanalysed the immunoSEQ multiplex PCR reads using MiXCR and keeps one entry per CDR3 protein. The table records roughly 80,000 distinct CDR3 sequences, roughly nine tenths of them present only once.

Study-wide results and caveats: The relatively small number of individuals in the TCR sequencing and HLA analysis was acknowledged by the study.

The source material was CD8+ T cells from PBMCs. This TCR was sampled from a human donor with multiple sclerosis. The chain employs TRBV13 and TRBJ2-2, with 14 bases that match TRBD2. Here the CDR3 reads CASSPRGLAGAGELFF. As DNA, the CDR3 is TGTGCCAGCAGCCCCCGGGGACTAGCGGGAGCCGGGGAGCTGTTTTTT.